The 3 T cell receptor beta chains presented below share a single source sample, sequenced in a study of CD8 T cells in Susac syndrome. Reverse transcription used 0.5 to 1 ug RNA and random hexamers. TCRdb passed the immunoSEQ multiplex PCR reads through MiXCR, listing each CDR3 protein once. The sample records 100,000 to 150,000 distinct CDR3 sequences, 85% to 95% being singletons. What was sequenced was CD8+ T cells from PBMCs. The origin of the receptors is a human donor with multiple sclerosis.

This clonotype was counted once. The chain has TRBV27 and TRBJ2-1; D may match TRBD1 or TRBD2 (5 bases each). Germline CDR1 reads MNHEY; CDR2 reads SMNVEV (reference sequence). V lost 0 bases and J 8 bases, leaving 8 bases between the germline ends. The CDR3 has 13 residues. CDR3 bases: TGTGCCAGCAGTTTATCAGGGACCGATGAGCAGTTCTTC. This encodes CASSLSGTDEQFF.

This chain connects TRBV7-9 to TRBJ1-1, with a weak D call TRBD1 (5 bases). This CDR3 comprises 13 residues. The V gene's germline CDR1 is SEHNR and CDR2 FQNEAQ (reference sequence). V shed 5 bases and J shed 7 bases, with 14 bases lying between them. Here the CDR3 reads CASSHALRGEAFF. The CDR3 bases are TGTGCCAGCAGCCATGCTTTGAGGGGTGAAGCTTTCTTT. Full variable domain (missing parts from reference TRBV7-9 and TRBJ1-1): DTGVSQNPRHKITKRGQNVTFRCDPISEHNRLYWYRQTLGQGPEFLTYFQNEAQLEKSRLLSDRFSAERPKGSFSTLEIQRTEQGDSAMYLCASSHALRGEAFFGQGTRLTVV.

This chain connects TRBV30 to TRBJ1-1, with D hard to call. CDR1 and CDR2 (germline): GTSNPN, SVGIG (reference sequence). Trimming took off 4 bases at V and 1 base at J, with 10 bases between the two ends. CDR3 length equals 13 residues. The CDR3 sequence: CAWKSQPNTEAFF. The CDR3 region has the DNA TGTGCCTGGAAGAGTCAGCCGAACACTGAAGCTTTCTTT.